These T cell receptor beta chains were read from a single sample in a study of blood T cell repertoires in COVID-19. Clones were read by immunoSEQ multiplex PCR, and TCRdb kept only the in-frame ones, dropping some. Found here are around 300,000 clones, around 90% of them singletons; the top ten hold approximately 0.98%. Specimen: peripheral blood. The receptor source for this set is a woman in her thirties or forties with COVID-19, enrolled during active disease. CDR3s include the opening cysteine and the closing phenylalanine or tryptophan. Each record gives: clone size, J gene, V gene, D gene, CDR3 protein, CDR3 DNA. D genes are given only for firm matches. A clone size is listed for some rows: how often the clone was seen (once, few, many), or a class if it is expanded.

clone size: NA
J gene: TRBJ1-1
V gene: TRBV27
D gene: NA
CDR3 protein: CASMRAGAAEAFF
CDR3 DNA: TGTGCCAGCATGAGGGCCGGCGCCGCTGAAGCTTTCTTT

clone size: NA
J gene: TRBJ2-3
V gene: TRBV7-2
D gene: NA
CDR3 protein: CASSSTRLYTDTQYF
CDR3 DNA: TGTGCCAGCAGCTCTACCCGACTCTACACAGATACGCAGTATTTT

clone size: NA
J gene: TRBJ2-7
V gene: TRBV2
D gene: TRBD2
CDR3 protein: CASSGGLAGIYEQYF
CDR3 DNA: TGTGCCAGCAGTGGGGGACTAGCGGGAATTTACGAGCAGTACTTC

clone size: NA
J gene: TRBJ1-5
V gene: TRBV6-5
D gene: TRBD1
CDR3 protein: CASRPGTGGQPQHF
CDR3 DNA: TGTGCCAGCAGACCCGGGACAGGGGGTCAGCCCCAGCATTTT

clone size: NA
J gene: TRBJ1-1
V gene: TRBV7-8
D gene: NA
CDR3 protein: CASSLRVRGAGTEAFF
CDR3 DNA: TGTGCCAGCAGCTTAAGGGTCCGGGGGGCAGGAACTGAAGCTTTCTTT

clone size: NA
J gene: TRBJ2-5
V gene: TRBV5-1
D gene: TRBD2
CDR3 protein: CASWTSGGGETQYF
CDR3 DNA: TGCGCCAGCTGGACTAGCGGGGGAGGAGAGACCCAGTACTTC

clone size: NA
J gene: TRBJ2-2
V gene: TRBV9
D gene: NA
CDR3 protein: CASSVVSGELFF
CDR3 DNA: TGTGCCAGCAGCGTAGTATCCGGGGAGCTGTTTTTT

clone size: NA
J gene: TRBJ1-2
V gene: TRBV5-4
D gene: NA
CDR3 protein: CASSLANSGVASYGYTF
CDR3 DNA: TGTGCCAGCAGCTTGGCTAATTCGGGGGTCGCGAGCTATGGCTACACCTTC

clone size: NA
J gene: TRBJ2-7
V gene: TRBV27
D gene: NA
CDR3 protein: CASRTTGGVYEQYF
CDR3 DNA: TGTGCCAGCAGAACTACAGGGGGGGTTTACGAGCAGTACTTC

clone size: NA
J gene: TRBJ2-2
V gene: TRBV11-1
D gene: TRBD2
CDR3 protein: CASSLANRGVGELFF
CDR3 DNA: TGTGCCAGCAGCTTAGCGAATCGGGGGGTCGGGGAGCTGTTTTTT

clone size: NA
J gene: TRBJ1-3
V gene: TRBV5-1
D gene: NA
CDR3 protein: CASSLDRYSGNTIYF
CDR3 DNA: TGCGCCAGCAGCTTGGATCGCTACTCTGGAAACACCATATATTTT

clone size: NA
J gene: TRBJ2-1
V gene: TRBV7-3
D gene: TRBD2
CDR3 protein: CASSSSGTSGLAYNEQFF
CDR3 DNA: TGTGCCAGCAGCTCCTCCGGGACTAGCGGGCTGGCCTACAATGAGCAGTTCTTC

clone size: NA
J gene: TRBJ2-2
V gene: TRBV30
D gene: TRBD2
CDR3 protein: CAWTPSGSGRTGELFF
CDR3 DNA: TGTGCCTGGACCCCTAGCGGGAGCGGTAGAACCGGGGAGCTGTTTTTT

clone size: NA
J gene: TRBJ1-5
V gene: TRBV2
D gene: NA
CDR3 protein: CASSEASGLGRQPQHF
CDR3 DNA: TGTGCCAGCAGTGAAGCGAGCGGCCTTGGTAGGCAGCCCCAGCATTTT

clone size: NA
J gene: TRBJ2-3
V gene: TRBV19
D gene: NA
CDR3 protein: CASSGTFFDTQYF
CDR3 DNA: TGTGCTTCCTCCGGGACATTTTTTGATACGCAGTATTTT

clone size: few
J gene: TRBJ1-5
V gene: TRBV5-8
D gene: NA
CDR3 protein: CASSLGQISNQPQHF
CDR3 DNA: TGTGCCAGCAGCTTGGGGCAGATAAGCAATCAGCCCCAGCATTTT